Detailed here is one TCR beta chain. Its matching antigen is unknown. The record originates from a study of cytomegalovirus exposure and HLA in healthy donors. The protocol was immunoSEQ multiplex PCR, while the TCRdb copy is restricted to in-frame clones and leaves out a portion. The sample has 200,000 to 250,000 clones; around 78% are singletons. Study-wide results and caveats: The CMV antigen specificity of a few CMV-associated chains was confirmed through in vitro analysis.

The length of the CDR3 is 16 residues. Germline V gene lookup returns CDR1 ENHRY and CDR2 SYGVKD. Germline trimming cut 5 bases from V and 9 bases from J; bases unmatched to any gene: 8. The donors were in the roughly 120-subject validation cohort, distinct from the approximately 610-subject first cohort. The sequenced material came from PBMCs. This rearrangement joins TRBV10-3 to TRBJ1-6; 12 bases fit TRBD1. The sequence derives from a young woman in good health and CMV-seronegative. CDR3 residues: CAISNSGQGASSPLHF. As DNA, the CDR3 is TGTGCCATCAGTAACTCGGGACAGGGGGCAAGTTCACCCCTCCACTTT.